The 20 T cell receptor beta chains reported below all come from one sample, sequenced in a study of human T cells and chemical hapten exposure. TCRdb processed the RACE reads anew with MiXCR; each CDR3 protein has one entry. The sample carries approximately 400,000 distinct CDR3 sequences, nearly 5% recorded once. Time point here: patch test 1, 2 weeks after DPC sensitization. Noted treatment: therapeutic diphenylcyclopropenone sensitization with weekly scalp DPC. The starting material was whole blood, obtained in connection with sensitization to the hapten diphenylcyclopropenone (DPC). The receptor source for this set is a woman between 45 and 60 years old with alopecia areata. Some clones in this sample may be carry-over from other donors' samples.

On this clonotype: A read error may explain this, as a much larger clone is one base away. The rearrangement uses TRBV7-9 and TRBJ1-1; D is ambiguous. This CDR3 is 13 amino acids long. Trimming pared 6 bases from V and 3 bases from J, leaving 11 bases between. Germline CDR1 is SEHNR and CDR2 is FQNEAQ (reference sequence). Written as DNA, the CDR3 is TGTGCCAGCAGGTTGCAGTGGGACACTGAAGCTTTCTTT. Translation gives CASRLQWDTEAFF.

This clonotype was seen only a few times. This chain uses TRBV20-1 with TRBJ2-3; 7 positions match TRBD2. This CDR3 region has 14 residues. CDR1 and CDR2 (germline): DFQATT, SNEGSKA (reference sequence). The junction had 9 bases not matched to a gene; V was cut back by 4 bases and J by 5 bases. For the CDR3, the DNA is TGCAGTGCTATGTGGTTCGGCGGGGGAGATACGCAGTATTTT. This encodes CSAMWFGGGDTQYF.

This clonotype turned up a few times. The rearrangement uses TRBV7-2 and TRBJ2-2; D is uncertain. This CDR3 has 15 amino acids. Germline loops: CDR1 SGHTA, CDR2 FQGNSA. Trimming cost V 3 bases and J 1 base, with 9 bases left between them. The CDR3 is CASSFLPGNTGELFF. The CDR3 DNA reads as TGTGCCAGCAGCTTCTTACCAGGGAACACCGGGGAGCTGTTTTTT.

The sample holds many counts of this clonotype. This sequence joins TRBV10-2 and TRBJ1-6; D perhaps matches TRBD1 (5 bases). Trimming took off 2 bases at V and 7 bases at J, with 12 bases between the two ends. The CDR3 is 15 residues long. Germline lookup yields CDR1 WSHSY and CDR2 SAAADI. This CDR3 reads CASSEIGGGNSPLHF. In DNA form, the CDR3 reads TGCGCCAGCAGTGAGATCGGGGGTGGCAATTCACCCCTCCACTTT.

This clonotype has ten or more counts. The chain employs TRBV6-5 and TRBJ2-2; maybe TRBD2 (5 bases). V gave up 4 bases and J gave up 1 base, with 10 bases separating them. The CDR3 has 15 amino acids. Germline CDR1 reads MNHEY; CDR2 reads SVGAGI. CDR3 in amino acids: CASSWRGMNTGELFF. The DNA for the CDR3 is TGTGCCAGCAGTTGGAGAGGGATGAACACCGGGGAGCTGTTTTTT.

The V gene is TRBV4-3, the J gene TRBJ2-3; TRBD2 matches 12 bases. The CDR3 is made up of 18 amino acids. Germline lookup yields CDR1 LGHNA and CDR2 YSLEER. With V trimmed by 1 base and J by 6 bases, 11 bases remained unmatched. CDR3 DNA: TGCGCCAGCAGCCAAGTCCAAGGGGGACTAGCGGGCGCGGATACGCAGTATTTT. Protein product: CASSQVQGGLAGADTQYF.

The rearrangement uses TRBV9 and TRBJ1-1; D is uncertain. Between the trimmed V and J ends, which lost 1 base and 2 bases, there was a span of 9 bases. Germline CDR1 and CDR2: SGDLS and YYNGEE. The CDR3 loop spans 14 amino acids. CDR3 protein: CASSVSPGNTEAFF. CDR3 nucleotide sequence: TGTGCCAGCAGCGTAAGTCCGGGAAACACTGAAGCTTTCTTT.

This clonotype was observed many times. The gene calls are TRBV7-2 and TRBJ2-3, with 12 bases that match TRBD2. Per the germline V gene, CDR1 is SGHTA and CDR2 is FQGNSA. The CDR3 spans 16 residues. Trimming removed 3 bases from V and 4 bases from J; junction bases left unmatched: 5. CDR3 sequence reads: CASSLASGRAADTQYF. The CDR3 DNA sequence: TGTGCCAGCAGCTTGGCTAGCGGGAGGGCCGCAGATACGCAGTATTTT.

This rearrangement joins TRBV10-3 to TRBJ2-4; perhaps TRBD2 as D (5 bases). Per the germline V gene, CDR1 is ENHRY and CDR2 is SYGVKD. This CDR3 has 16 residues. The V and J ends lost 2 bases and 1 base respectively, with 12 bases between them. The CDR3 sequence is CAISEDAGGAKNIQYF. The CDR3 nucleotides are TGTGCCATCAGTGAGGACGCGGGCGGGGCCAAAAACATTCAGTACTTC.

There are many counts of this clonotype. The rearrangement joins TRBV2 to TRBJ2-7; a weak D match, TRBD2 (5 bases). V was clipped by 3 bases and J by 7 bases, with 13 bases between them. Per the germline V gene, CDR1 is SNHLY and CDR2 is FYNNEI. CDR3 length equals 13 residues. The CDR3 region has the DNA TGTGCCAGCAGTGATCGAACCCGGGGAGAGCAGTACTTC. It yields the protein CASSDRTRGEQYF.

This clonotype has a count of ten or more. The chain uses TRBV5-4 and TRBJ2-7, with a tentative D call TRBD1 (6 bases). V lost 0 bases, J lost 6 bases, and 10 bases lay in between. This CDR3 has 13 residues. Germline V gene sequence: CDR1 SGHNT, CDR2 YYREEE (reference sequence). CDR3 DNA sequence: TGTGCCAGCAGCTTGGTTGGGGGCGGCGAGCAGTACTTC. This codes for CASSLVGGGEQYF.

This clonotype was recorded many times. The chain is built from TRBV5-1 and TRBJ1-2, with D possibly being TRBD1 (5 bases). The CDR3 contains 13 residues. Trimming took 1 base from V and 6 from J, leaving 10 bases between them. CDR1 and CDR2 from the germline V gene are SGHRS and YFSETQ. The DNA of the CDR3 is TGCGCCAGCAGCTTGTCGGGGGTGGATGGCTACACCTTC. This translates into CASSLSGVDGYTF.

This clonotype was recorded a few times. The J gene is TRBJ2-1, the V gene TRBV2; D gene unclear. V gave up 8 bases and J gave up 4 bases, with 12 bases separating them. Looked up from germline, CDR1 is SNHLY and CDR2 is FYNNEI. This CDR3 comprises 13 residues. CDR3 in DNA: TGTGCCAGCGGAAAAGCCATGTACAATGAGCAGTTCTTC. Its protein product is CASGKAMYNEQFF.

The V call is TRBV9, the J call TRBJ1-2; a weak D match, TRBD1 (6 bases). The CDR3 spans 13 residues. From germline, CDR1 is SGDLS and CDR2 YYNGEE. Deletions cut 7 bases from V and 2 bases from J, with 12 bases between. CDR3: CASYGGINYGYTF. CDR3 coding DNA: TGTGCCAGCTACGGGGGCATCAACTATGGCTACACCTTC.

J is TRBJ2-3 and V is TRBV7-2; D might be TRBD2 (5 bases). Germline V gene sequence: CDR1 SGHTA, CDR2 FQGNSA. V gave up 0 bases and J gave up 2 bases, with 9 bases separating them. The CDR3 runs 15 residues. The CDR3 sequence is CASSLARAVTDTQYF. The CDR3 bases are TGTGCCAGCAGCTTAGCGAGAGCGGTCACAGATACGCAGTATTTT.

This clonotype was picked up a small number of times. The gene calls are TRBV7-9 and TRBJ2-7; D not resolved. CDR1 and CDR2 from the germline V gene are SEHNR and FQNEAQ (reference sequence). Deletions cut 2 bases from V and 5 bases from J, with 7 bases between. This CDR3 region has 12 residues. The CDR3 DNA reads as TGTGCCAGCAGCTTAATCCGGGACGAGCAGTACTTC. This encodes CASSLIRDEQYF. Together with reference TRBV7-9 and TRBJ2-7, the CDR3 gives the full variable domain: DTGVSQNPRHKITKRGQNVTFRCDPISEHNRLYWYRQTLGQGPEFLTYFQNEAQLEKSRLLSDRFSAERPKGSFSTLEIQRTEQGDSAMYLCASSLIRDEQYFGPGTRLTVT.

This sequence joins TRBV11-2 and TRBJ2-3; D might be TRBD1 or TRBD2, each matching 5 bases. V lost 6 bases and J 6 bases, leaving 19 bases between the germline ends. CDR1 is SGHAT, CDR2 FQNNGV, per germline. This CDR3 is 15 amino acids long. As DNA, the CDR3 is TGTGCCAGCAGTCCAGTAGGGGCTAGCTCCGATACGCAGTATTTT. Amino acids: CASSPVGASSDTQYF.

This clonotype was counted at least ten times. The CDR3 sequence: CASMGLAYEQYF. Written as DNA, the CDR3 is TGTGCCAGCATGGGCTTAGCCTACGAGCAGTACTTC. The J gene is TRBJ2-7, the V gene TRBV11-2; the D is unclear. The germline V and J ends were trimmed by 7 bases and 2 bases, with 9 bases remaining between them. The V gene's germline CDR1 is SGHAT and CDR2 FQNNGV. This CDR3 has 12 amino acids. Supplemented by reference TRBV11-2 and TRBJ2-7, the full variable domain reads EAGVAQSPRYKIIEKRQSVAFWCNPISGHATLYWYQQILGQGPKLLIQFQNNGVVDDSQLPKDRFSAERLKGVDSTLKIQPAKLEDSAVYLCASMGLAYEQYFGPGTRLTVT.

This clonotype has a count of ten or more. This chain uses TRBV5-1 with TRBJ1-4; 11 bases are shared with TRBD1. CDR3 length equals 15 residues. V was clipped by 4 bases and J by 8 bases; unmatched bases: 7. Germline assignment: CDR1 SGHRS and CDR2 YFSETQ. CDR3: CASSPMDRGREKLFF. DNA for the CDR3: TGCGCCAGCAGCCCCATGGACAGGGGGCGCGAAAAACTGTTTTTT.

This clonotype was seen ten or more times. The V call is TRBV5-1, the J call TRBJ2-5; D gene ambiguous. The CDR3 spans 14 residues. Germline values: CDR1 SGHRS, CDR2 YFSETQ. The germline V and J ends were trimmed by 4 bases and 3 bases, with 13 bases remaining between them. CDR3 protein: CASSLDPGKETQYF. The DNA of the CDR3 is TGCGCCAGCAGCCTGGACCCGGGTAAAGAGACCCAGTACTTC. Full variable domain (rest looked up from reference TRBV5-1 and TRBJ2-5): KAGVTQTPRYLIKTRGQQVTLSCSPISGHRSVSWYQQTPGQGLQFLFEYFSETQRNKGNFPGRFSGRQFSNSRSEMNVSTLELGDSALYLCASSLDPGKETQYFGPGTRLLVL.